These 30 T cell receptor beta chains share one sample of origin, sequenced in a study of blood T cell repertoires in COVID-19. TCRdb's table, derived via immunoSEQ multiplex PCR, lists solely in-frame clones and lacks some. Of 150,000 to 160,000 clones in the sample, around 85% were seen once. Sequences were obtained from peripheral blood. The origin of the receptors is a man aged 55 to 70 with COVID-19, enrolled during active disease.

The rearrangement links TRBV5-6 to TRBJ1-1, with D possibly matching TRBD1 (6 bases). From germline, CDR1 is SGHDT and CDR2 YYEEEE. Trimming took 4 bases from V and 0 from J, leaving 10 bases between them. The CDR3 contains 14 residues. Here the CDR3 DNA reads TGTGCCAGCAGCCCGGGACACTTGAACACTGAAGCTTTCTTT. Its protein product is CASSPGHLNTEAFF.

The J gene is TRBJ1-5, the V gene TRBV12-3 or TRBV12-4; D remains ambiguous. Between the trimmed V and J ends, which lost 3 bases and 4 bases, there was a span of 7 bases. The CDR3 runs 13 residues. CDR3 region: CASSFGSNQPQHF. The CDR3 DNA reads TGTGCCAGCAGTTTCGGGTCTAATCAGCCCCAGCATTTT.

CDR3: CASSPGVAGGELFF. The CDR3 DNA follows: TGCGCCAGCAGCCCGGGGGTCGCCGGCGGGGAGCTGTTTTTT. The chain links TRBV5-1 to TRBJ2-2; possibly TRBD2 for D (6 bases). Germline V CDR1 and CDR2: SGHRS, YFSETQ. The CDR3 is made up of 14 amino acids. V lost 4 bases and J 7 bases, leaving 14 bases between the germline ends.

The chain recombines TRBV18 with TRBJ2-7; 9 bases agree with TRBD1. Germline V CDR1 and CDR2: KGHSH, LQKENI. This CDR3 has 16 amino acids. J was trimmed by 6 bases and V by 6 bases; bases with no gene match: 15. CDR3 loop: CASSTVWTGEGLEQYF. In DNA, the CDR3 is TGTGCCAGCTCGACTGTCTGGACAGGGGAAGGGCTCGAGCAGTACTTC.

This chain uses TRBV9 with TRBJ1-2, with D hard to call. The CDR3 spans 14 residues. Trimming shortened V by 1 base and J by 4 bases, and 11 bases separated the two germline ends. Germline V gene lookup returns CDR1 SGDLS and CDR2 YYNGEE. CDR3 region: CASSVSETFYGYTF. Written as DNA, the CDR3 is TGTGCCAGCAGCGTAAGCGAGACTTTCTATGGCTACACCTTC.

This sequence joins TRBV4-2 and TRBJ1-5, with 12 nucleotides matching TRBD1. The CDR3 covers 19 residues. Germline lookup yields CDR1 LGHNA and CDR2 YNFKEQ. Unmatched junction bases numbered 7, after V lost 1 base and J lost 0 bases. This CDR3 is CASSQASGQGAPSNQPQHF. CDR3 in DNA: TGTGCCAGCAGCCAAGCTTCGGGACAGGGGGCGCCTAGCAATCAGCCCCAGCATTTT.

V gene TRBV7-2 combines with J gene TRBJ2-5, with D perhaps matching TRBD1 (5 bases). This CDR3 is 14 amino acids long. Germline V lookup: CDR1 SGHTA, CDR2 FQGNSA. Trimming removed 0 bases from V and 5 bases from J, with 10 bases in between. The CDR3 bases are TGTGCCAGCAGCTTAGCTGGGGCAGGTGAGACCCAGTACTTC. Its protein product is CASSLAGAGETQYF.

DNA of the CDR3: TGTGCCACCGGGACAGGGGGCCATCAGCCCCAGCATTTT. Its protein product is CATGTGGHQPQHF. The V gene is TRBV6-5, the J gene TRBJ1-5; 12 positions match TRBD1. Germline loops: CDR1 MNHEY, CDR2 SVGAGI. V shed 10 bases and J 5 bases; nucleotides not matched to a gene: 3. This CDR3 contains 13 residues.

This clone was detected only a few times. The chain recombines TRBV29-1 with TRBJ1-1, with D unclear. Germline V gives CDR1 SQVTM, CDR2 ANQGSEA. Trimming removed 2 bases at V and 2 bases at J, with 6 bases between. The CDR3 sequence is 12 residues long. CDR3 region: CSVEKLNTEAFF. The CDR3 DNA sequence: TGCAGCGTTGAAAAGCTTAACACTGAAGCTTTCTTT.

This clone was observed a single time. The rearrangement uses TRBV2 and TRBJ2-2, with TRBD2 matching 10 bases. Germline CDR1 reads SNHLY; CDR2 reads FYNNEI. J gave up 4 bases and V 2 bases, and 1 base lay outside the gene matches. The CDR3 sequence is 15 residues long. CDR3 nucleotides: TGTGCCAGCAGTGAACTAGCGGGGGTCACCGGGGAGCTGTTTTTT. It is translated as CASSELAGVTGELFF.

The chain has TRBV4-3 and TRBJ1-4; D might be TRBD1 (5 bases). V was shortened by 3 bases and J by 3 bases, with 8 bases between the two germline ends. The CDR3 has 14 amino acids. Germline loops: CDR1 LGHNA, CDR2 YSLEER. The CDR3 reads CASSQQGPNEKLFF. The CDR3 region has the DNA TGCGCCAGCAGCCAGCAGGGTCCTAATGAAAAACTGTTTTTT.

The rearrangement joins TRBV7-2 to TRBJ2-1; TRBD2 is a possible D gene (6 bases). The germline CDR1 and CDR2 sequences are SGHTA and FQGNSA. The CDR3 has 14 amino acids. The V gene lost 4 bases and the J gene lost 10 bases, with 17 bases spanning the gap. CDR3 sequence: CASSSKIGRTEQFF. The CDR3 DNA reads TGTGCCAGCAGCTCAAAAATCGGGAGAACAGAGCAGTTCTTC. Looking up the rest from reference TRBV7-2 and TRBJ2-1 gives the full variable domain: GAGVSQSPSNKVTEKGKDVELRCDPISGHTALYWYRQSLGQGLEFLIYFQGNSAPDKSGLPSDRFSAERTGGSVSTLTIQRTQQEDSAVYLCASSSKIGRTEQFFGPGTRLTVL.

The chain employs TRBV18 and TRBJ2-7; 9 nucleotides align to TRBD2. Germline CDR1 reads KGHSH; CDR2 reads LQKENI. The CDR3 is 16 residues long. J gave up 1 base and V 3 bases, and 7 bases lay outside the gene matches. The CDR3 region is CASSPGGSGGSYEQYF. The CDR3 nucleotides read TGTGCCAGCTCACCCGGGGGTAGCGGGGGTTCCTACGAGCAGTACTTC.

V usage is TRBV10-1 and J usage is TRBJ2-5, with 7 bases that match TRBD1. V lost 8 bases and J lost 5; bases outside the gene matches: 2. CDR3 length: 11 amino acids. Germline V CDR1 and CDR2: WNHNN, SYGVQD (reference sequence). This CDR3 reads CASGQEETQYF. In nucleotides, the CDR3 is TGCGCCAGCGGACAGGAGGAGACCCAGTACTTC.

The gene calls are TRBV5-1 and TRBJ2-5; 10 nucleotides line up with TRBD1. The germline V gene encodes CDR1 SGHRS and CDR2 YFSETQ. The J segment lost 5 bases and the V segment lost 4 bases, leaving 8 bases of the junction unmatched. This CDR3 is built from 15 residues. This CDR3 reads CASSTRGQGSETQYF. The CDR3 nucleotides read TGCGCCAGCAGCACCCGGGGACAGGGGAGTGAGACCCAGTACTTC.

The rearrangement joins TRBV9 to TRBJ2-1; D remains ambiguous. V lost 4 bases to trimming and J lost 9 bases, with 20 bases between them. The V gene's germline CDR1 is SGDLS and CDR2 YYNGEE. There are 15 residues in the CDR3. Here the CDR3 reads CASSPLSALSSEQFF. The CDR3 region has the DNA TGTGCCAGCAGCCCCCTATCGGCTCTTTCTAGTGAGCAGTTCTTC.

CDR3 amino acids: CASSWRQGGPTDTQYF. The DNA of the CDR3 is TGTGCCAGCAGCTGGCGACAGGGTGGTCCCACAGATACGCAGTATTTT. This chain uses TRBV11-2 with TRBJ2-3; 7 bases align to TRBD1. V lost 4 bases, J lost 2 bases, and 9 bases stayed unmatched. Germline V gene data show CDR1 as SGHAT and CDR2 as FQNNGV. The CDR3 spans 16 residues.

Written as DNA, the CDR3 is TGTGCCTGGGGAATAGGACTGGGCCAAAACGAGCAGTACTTC. Its translation: CAWGIGLGQNEQYF. This chain links TRBV30 with TRBJ2-7, with D tentatively TRBD2 (5 bases). V was clipped by 5 bases and J by 5 bases, with 19 bases between them. CDR1 is GTSNPN and CDR2 is SVGIG in the germline V gene (reference sequence). The CDR3 length is 14 residues.

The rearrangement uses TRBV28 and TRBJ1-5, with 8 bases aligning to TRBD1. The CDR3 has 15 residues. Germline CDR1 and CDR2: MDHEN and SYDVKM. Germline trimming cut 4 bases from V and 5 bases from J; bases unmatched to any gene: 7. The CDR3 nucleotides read TGTGCCAGCAGTTCCCCCGGACAGGGATATCAGCCCCAGCATTTT. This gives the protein CASSSPGQGYQPQHF.

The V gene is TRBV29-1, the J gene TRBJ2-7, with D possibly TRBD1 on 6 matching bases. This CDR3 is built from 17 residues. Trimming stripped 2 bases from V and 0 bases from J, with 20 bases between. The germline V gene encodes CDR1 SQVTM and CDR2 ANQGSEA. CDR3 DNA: TGCAGCGTTGAAATGGGATCCGGGACATTTAGCTCCTACGAGCAGTACTTC. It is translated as CSVEMGSGTFSSYEQYF.

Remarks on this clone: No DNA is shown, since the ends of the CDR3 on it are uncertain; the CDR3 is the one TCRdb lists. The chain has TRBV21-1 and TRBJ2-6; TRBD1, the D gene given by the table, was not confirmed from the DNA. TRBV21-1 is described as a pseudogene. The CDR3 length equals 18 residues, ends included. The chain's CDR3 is CASSKSWAGGSGANVLTF.

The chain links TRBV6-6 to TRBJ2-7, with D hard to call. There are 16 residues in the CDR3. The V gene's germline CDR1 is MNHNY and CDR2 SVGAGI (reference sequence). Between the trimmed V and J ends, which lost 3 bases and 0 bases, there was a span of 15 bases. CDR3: CASSYYPGLSSYEQYF. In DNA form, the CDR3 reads TGTGCCAGCAGTTATTACCCGGGTCTCAGCTCCTACGAGCAGTACTTC.

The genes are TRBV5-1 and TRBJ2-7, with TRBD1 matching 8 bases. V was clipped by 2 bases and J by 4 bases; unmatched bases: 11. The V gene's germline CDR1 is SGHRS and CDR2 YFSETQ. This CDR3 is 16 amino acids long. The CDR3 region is CASSFSSGTGTYEQYF. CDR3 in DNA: TGCGCCAGCAGCTTCAGTTCAGGGACAGGAACTTACGAGCAGTACTTC.

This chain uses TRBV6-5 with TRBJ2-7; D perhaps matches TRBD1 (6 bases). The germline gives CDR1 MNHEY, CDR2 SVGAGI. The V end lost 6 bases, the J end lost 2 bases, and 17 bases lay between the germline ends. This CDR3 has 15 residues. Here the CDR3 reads CASSTPGTPTYEQYF. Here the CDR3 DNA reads TGTGCCAGCAGCACCCCCGGGACACCGACCTACGAGCAGTACTTC.

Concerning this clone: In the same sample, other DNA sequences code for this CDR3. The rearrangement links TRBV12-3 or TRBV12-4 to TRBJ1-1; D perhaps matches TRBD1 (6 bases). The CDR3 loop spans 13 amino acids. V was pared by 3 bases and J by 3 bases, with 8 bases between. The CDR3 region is CASSFAGDTEAFF. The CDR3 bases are TGTGCCAGCAGTTTTGCAGGGGACACTGAAGCTTTCTTT.

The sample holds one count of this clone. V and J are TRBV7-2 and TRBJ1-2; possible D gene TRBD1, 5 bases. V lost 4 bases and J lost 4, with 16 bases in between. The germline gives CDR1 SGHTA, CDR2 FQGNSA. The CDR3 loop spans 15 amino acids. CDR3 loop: CASSSATGGIYGYTF. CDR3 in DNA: TGTGCCAGCAGCTCCGCCACTGGGGGGATCTATGGCTACACCTTC.

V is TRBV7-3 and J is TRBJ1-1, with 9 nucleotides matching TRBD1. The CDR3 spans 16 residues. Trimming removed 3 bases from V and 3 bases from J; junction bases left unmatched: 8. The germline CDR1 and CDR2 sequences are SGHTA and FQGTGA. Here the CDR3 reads CASSLDSGTGYTEAFF. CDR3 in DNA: TGTGCCAGCAGCTTGGACTCCGGGACAGGGTACACTGAAGCTTTCTTT.

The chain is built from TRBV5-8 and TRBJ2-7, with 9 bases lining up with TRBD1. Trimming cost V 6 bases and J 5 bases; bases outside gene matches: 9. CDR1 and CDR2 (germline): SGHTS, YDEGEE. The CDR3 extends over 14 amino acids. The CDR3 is CASIRDRASHEQYF. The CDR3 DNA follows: TGTGCCAGCATAAGGGACAGGGCGTCGCACGAGCAGTACTTC.

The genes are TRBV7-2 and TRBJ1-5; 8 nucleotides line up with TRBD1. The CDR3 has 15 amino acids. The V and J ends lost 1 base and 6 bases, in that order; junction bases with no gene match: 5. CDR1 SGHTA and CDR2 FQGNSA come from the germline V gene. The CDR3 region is CASSLVSGGGQPQHF. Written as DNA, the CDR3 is TGTGCCAGCAGCTTAGTTTCAGGGGGCGGTCAGCCCCAGCATTTT.

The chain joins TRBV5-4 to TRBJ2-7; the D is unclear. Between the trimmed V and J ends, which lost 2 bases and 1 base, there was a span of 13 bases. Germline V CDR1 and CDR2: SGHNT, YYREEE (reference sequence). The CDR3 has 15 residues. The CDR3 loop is CASSFGGTSSYEQYF. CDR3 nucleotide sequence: TGTGCCAGCAGCTTCGGTGGTACCTCATCCTACGAGCAGTACTTC.